This TCR beta chain emerged from a study of neurological immune-mediated disorders. Time point of the sample: longitudinal time-point 1 (baseline). Healthy controls comprised blood bank volunteers in Maryland, USA. Where libraries were unsorted, they were derived from 2 million PBMCs stored at -80 degrees C. The authors made cDNA by 5'RACE with 10-nucleotide random UMIs. Using its own MiXCR run on the 5' RACE reads, TCRdb lists one record per CDR3 protein. This table holds more than 70,000 distinct CDR3 sequences, approximately 10% found once. Study observations and caveats: HTLV-1-associated myelopathy displayed the greatest TCR clonal expansion, and multiple sclerosis exhibited the smallest, lower than that of healthy controls.

The table lists this clonotype with many counts. What it recognizes is unknown. Material for sequencing was PBMCs. This TCR was recovered from a young man in good health.

The CDR3 reads CASSLATGEETQYF. The CDR3 DNA sequence: TGCGCCAGCAGCTTGGCGACAGGTGAAGAGACCCAGTACTTC. V gene TRBV5-1 combines with J gene TRBJ2-5; D might be TRBD1 (6 bases). V gave up 0 bases and J gave up 3 bases, with 9 bases separating them. Germline loops: CDR1 SGHRS, CDR2 YFSETQ. The CDR3 totals 14 residues. The full variable domain, completed using reference TRBV5-1 and TRBJ2-5, is KAGVTQTPRYLIKTRGQQVTLSCSPISGHRSVSWYQQTPGQGLQFLFEYFSETQRNKGNFPGRFSGRQFSNSRSEMNVSTLELGDSALYLCASSLATGEETQYFGPGTRLLVL.